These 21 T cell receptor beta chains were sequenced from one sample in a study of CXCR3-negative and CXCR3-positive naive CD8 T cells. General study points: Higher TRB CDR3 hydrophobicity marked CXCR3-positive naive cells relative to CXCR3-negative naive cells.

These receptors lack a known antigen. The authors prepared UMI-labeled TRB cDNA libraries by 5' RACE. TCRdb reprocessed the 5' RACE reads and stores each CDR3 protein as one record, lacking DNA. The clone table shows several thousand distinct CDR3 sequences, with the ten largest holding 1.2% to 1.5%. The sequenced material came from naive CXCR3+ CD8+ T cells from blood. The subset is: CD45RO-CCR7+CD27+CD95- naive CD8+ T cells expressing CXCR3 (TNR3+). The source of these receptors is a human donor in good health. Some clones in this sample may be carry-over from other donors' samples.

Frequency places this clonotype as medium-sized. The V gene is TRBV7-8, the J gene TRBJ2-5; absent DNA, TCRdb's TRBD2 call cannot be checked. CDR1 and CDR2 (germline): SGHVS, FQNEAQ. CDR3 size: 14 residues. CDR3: CHVGASGLQETQYF.

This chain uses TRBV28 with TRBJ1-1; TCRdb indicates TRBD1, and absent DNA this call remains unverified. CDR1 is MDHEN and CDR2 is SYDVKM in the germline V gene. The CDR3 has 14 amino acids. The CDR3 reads CASSSARENTEAFF. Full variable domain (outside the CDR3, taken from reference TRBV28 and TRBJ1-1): DVKVTQSSRYLVKRTGEKVFLECVQDMDHENMFWYRQDPGLGLRLIYFSYDVKMKEKGDIPEGYSVSREKKERFSLILESASTNQTSMYLCASSSARENTEAFFGQGTRLTVV.

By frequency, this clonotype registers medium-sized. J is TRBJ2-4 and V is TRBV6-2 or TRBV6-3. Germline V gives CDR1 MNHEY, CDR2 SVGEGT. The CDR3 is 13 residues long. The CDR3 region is CASSSDMKNIQYF.

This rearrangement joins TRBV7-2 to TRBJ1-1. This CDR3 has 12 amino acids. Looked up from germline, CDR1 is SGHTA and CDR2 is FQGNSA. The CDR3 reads CASSLVAGEAFF.

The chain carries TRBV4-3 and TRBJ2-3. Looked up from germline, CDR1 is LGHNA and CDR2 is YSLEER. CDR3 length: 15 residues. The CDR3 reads CASSQDFQNADTQYF.

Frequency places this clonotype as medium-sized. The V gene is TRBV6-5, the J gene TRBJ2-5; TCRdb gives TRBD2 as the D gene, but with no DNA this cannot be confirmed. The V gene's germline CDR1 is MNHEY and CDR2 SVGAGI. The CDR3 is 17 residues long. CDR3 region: CASSSTGLAGIQETQYF.

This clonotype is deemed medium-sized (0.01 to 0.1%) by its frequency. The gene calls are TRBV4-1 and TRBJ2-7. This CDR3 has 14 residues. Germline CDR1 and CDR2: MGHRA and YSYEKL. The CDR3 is CASSQAAADYEQYF.

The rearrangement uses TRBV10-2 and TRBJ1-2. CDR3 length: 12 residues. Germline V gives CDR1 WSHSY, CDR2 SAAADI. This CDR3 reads CASREQGPGYTF.

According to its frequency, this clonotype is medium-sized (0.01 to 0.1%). The CDR3 sequence is CASRSGVSDTQYF. This chain links TRBV27 with TRBJ2-3; TCRdb picks TRBD1, but there is no DNA to check that call. The germline V gene has CDR1 MNHEY and CDR2 SMNVEV (reference sequence). The CDR3 extends over 13 amino acids.

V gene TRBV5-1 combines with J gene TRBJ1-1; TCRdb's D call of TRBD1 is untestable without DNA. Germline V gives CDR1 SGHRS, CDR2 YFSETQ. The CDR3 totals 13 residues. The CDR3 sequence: CASSQLPGTEAFF.

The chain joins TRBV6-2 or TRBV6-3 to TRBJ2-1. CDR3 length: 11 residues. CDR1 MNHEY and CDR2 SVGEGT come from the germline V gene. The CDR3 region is CASSTPPAKFF.

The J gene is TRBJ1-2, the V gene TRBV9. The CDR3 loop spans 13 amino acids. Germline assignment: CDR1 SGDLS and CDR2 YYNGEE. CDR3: CASSVAARGGYTF.

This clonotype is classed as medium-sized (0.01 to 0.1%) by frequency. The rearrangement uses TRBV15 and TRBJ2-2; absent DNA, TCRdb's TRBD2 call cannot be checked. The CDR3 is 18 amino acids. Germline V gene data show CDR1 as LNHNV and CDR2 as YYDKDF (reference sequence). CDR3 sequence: CATSSFPSGDANTGELFF.

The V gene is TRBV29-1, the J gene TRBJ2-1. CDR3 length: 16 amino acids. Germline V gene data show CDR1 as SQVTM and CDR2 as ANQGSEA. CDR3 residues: CSVVGFEGSSYNEQFF.

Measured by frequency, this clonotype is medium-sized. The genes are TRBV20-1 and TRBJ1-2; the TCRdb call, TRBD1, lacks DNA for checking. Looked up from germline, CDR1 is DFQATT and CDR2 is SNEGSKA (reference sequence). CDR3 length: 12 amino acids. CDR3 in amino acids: CSAPGGHNGYTF.

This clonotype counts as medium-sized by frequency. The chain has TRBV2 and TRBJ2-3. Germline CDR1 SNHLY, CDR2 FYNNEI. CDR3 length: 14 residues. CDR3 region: CASEGSGIADTQYF.

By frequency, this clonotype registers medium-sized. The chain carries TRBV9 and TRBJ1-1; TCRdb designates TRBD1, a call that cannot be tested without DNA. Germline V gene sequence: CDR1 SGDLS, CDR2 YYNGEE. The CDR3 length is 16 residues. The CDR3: CASSVAQGVSLTEAFF.

CDR3: CASRSTLDSGRSGELFF. The chain links TRBV5-1 to TRBJ2-2; TCRdb outputs TRBD2, but without DNA this stays unchecked. The CDR3 is 17 amino acids. Germline CDR1 is SGHRS and CDR2 is YFSETQ.

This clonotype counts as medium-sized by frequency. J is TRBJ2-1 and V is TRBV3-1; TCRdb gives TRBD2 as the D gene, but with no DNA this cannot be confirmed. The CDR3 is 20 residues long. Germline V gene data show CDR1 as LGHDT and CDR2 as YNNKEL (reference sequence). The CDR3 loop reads CASSQDWGRIGTSGYNEQFF.

CDR3 loop: CSIEGGSPNTEAFF. The rearrangement links TRBV29-1 to TRBJ1-1; TCRdb calls TRBD1, which cannot be checked without DNA. The germline CDR1 and CDR2 sequences are SQVTM and ANQGSEA. The CDR3 covers 14 residues.

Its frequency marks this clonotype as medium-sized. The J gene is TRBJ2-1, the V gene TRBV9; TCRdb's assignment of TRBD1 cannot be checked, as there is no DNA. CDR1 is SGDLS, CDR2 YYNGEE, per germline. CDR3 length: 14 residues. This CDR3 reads CASSVVSGIDEQFF.